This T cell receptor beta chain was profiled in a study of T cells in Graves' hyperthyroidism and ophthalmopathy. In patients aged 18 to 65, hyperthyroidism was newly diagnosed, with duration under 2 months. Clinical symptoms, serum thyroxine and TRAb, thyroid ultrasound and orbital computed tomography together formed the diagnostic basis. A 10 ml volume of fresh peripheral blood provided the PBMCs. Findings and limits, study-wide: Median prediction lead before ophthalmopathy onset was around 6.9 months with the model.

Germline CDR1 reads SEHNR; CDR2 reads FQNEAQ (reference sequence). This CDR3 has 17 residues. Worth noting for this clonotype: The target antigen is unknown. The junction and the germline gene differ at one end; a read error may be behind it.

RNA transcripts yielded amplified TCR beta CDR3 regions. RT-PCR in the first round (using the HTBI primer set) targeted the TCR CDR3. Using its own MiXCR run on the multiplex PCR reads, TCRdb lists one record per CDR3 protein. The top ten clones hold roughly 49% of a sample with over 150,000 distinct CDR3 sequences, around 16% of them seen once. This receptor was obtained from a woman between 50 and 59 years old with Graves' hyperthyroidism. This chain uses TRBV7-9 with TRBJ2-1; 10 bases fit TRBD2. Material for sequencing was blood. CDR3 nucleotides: TGTGCTAGCAGCTTAGAGGGAGCGGGAGGGCCCGGGGGTGAGCAGTTCTTC. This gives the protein CASSLEGAGGPGGEQFF.